What follows describes a single T cell receptor (beta chain). A J-beta primer mix and a sample-barcoded 5' primer were used in a second PCR of about 7 to 11 cycles. MiXCR, run by TCRdb on the 5' RACE reads, gives a single entry per CDR3 protein. Of some 1 million distinct CDR3 sequences detected, 40% to 45% appear once; the ten largest clones hold 18%. This sample was included in a study of blood T cells in healthy people across ages. Study in general: Template-switching capture recovered about one barcoded beta molecule per two T cells.

The CDR3 spans 14 residues. CDR1 is MGHRA, CDR2 YSYEKL, per germline. V lost 3 bases, J lost 6 bases, and 12 bases lay in between. Aged roughly 6 to 100, donors were systemically healthy Caucasians from Russia. The TCR sequence derives from a woman aged 60-75 years in good health. Sequenced input: blood. V is TRBV4-1 and J is TRBJ2-1; perhaps TRBD2 as D (6 bases). CDR3 sequence (DNA): TGCGCCAGCAGCCATGGCCGGGAGATCAATGAGCAGTTCTTC. Encoded protein: CASSHGREINEQFF.